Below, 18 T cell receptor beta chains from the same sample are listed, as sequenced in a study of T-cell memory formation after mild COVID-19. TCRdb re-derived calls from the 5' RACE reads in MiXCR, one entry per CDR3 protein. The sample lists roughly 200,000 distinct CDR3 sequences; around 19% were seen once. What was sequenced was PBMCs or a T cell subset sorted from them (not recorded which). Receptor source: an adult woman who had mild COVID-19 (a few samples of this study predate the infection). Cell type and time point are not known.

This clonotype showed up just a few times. CDR3 amino acids: CSGGTGHYNEQFF. In DNA, the CDR3 is TGCAGCGGAGGGACAGGACACTACAATGAGCAGTTCTTC. The chain has TRBV29-1 and TRBJ2-1, with TRBD1 identical over 8 bases. Germline CDR1 reads SQVTM; CDR2 reads ANQGSEA. This CDR3 region has 13 residues. The V segment lost 7 bases and the J segment 3 bases; nucleotides outside the gene matches: 5.

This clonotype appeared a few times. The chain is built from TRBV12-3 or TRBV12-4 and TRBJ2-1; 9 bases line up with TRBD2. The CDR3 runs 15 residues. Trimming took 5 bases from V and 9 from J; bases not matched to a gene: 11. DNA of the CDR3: TGTGCCAGCAGTGCAATAGCGGGAGTCTTAGCTGAGCAGTTCTTC. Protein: CASSAIAGVLAEQFF.

CDR3 DNA sequence: TGTGCCAGCTCCGACAGGGACTACTCTGGCTACACCTTC. This encodes CASSDRDYSGYTF. This sequence joins TRBV19 and TRBJ1-2; TRBD1 agrees at 7 bases. The V gene end was trimmed by 9 bases and the J gene end by 7 bases; junction bases not matched to a gene: 11. Germline CDR1 is LNHDA and CDR2 is SQIVND (reference sequence). CDR3 length equals 13 residues.

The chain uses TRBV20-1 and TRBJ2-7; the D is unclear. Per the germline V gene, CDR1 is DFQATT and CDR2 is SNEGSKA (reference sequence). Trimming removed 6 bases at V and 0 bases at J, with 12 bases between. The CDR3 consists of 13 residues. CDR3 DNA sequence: TGCAGTGCCCGTCAGGTCAGCTCCTACGAGCAGTACTTC. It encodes CSARQVSSYEQYF.

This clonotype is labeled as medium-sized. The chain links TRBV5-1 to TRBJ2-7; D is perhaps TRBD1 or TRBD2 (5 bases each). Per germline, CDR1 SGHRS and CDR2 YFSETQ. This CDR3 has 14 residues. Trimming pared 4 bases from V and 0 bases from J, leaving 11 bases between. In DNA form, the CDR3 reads TGCGCCAGCAGCCGGGACGGCAACTCCTACGAGCAGTACTTC. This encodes CASSRDGNSYEQYF.

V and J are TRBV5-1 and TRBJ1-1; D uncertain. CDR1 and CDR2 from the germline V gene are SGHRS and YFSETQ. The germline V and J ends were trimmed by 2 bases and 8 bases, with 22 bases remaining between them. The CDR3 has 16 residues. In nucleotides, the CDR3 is TGCGCCAGCAGCTTCGCTTCCCTAGGGTCCGCGAACGAAGCTTTCTTT. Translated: CASSFASLGSANEAFF.

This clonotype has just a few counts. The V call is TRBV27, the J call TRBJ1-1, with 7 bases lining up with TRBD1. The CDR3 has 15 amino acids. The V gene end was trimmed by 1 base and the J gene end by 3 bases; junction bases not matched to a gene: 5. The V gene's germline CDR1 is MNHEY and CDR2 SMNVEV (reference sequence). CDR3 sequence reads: CASSLLRGQDTEAFF. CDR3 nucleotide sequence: TGTGCCAGCAGTTTATTGAGGGGGCAGGACACTGAAGCTTTCTTT.

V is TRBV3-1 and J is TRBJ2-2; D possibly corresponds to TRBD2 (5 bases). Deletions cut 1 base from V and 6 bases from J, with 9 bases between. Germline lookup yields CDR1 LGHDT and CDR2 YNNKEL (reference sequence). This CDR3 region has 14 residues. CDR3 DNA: TGTGCCAGCAGCCAAGGTTCGGGGTCCGGGGAGCTGTTTTTT. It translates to CASSQGSGSGELFF.

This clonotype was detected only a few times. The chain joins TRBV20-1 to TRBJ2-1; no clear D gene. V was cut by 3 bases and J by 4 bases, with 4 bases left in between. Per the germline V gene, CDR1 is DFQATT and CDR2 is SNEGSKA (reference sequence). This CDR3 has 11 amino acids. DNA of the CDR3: TGCAGTGCTAGCCAATACAATGAGCAGTTCTTC. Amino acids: CSASQYNEQFF.

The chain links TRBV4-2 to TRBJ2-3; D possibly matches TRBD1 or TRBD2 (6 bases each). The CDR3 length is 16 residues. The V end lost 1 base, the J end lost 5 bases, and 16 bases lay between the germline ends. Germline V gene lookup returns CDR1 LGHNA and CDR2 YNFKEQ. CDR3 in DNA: TGTGCCAGCAGCCAAGGCCAAAGGGGGGCTGGAGATACGCAGTATTTT. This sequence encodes CASSQGQRGAGDTQYF.

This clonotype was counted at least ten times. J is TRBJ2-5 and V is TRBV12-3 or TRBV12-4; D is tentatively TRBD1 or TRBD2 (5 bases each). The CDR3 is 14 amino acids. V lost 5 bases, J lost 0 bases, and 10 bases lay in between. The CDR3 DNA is TGTGCCAGCAGTACTGGGACGTACCAAGAGACCCAGTACTTC. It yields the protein CASSTGTYQETQYF.

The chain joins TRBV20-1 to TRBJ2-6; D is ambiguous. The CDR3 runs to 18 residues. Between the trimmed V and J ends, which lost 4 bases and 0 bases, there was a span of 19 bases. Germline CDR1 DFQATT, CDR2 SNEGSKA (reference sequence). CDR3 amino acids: CSANLPVSMFSGANVLTF. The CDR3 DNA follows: TGCAGTGCTAATTTACCGGTCTCCATGTTCTCTGGGGCCAACGTCCTGACTTTC.

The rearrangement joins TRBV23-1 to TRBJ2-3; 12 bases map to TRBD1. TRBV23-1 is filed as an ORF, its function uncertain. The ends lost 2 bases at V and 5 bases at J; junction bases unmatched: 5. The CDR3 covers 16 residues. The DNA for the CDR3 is TGCGCCAGCAGTCAAGCGGGACAGGGGGCCCAAGATACGCAGTATTTT. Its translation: CASSQAGQGAQDTQYF.

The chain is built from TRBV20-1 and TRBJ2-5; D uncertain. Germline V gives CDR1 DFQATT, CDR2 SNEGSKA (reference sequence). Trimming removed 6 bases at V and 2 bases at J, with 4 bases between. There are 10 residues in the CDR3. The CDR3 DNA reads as TGCAGTGCCTTTCAAGAGACCCAGTACTTC. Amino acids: CSAFQETQYF.

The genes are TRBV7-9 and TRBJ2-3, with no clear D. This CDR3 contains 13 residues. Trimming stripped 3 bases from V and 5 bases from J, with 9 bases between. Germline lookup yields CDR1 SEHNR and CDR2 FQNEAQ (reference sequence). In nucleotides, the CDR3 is TGTGCCAGCAGCTTGTCGATGGGAGATACGCAGTATTTT. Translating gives CASSLSMGDTQYF.

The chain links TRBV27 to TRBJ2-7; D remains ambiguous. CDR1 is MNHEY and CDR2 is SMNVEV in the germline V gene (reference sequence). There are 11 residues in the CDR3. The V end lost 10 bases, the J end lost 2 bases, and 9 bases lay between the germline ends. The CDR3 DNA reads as TGTGCCAACGATCCAGCCTACGAGCAGTACTTC. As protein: CANDPAYEQYF.

This CDR3 is CASSDAGANVLTF. The CDR3 bases are TGTGCCAGCAGCGATGCAGGGGCCAACGTCCTGACTTTC. The chain has TRBV7-9 and TRBJ2-6; no reliable D call. CDR1 is SEHNR and CDR2 is FQNEAQ in the germline V gene (reference sequence). V lost 5 bases to trimming and J lost 4 bases, with 6 bases between them. The CDR3 contains 13 residues.

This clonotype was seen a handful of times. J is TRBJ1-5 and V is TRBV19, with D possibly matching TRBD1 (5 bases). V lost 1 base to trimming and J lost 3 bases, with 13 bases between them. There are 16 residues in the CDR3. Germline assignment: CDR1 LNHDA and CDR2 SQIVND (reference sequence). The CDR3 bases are TGTGCCAGTAGTATAGGGGCAGGGCTTTTCAATCAGCCCCAGCATTTT. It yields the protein CASSIGAGLFNQPQHF.